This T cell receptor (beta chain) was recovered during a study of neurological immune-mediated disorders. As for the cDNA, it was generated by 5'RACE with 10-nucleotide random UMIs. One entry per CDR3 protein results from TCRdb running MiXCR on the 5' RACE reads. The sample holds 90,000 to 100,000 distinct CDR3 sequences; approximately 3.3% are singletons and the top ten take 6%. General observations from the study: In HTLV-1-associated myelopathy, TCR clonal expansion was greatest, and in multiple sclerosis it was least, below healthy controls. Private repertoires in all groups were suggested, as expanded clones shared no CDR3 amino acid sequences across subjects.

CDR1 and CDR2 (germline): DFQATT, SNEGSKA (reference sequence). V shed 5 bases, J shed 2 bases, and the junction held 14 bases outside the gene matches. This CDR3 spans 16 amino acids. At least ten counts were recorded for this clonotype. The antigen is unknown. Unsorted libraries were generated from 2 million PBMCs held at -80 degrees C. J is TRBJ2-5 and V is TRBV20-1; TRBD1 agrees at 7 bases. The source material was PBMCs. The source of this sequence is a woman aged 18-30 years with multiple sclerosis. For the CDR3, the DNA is TGCAGTGCTGATACAGGGGCGGACGGAATGCAAGAGACCCAGTACTTC. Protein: CSADTGADGMQETQYF.